What follows is one TCR beta chain and its context. The data were obtained in a study of graft-versus-host responses after intestinal transplantation. V shed 3 bases and J shed 0 bases, with 9 bases lying between them. The length of the CDR3 is 14 residues. CDR1 and CDR2 (germline): SGHTA, FQGNSA. Assay: immunoSEQ multiplex PCR; the TCRdb copy retains only in-frame clones and omits some. The sample consists of under 80,000 clones, about 90% of them appearing once. The rearrangement links TRBV7-2 to TRBJ2-7, with D uncertain. The sequencing here drew on PBMCs, taken 98 days after intestinal transplantation. The receptor comes from a human patient who received an intestinal transplant, so some T cells may come from the graft donor. CDR3 protein: CASSLGRASYEQYF. CDR3 coding DNA: TGTGCCAGCAGCTTGGGTAGGGCCTCCTACGAGCAGTACTTC.